Following are 30 T cell receptor beta chains from one sample sequenced in a study of cytomegalovirus exposure and HLA in healthy donors. TCRdb's table, derived via immunoSEQ multiplex PCR, lists solely in-frame clones and lacks some. The data show 150,000 to 200,000 clones, around nine tenths seen once. Sequenced material: PBMCs. All receptors come from a man between 18 and 35 years old in good health and CMV-seropositive.

This clone has a single count. This sequence joins TRBV19 and TRBJ2-5, with a weak D call TRBD1 (6 bases). The V end was cut by 6 bases, the J end by 0 bases, with 11 bases between. Germline V gives CDR1 LNHDA, CDR2 SQIVND (reference sequence). The CDR3 runs 14 residues. CDR3 nucleotides: TGTGCCAGTAGCTCGAGGGGGTACCAAGAGACCCAGTACTTC. Protein product: CASSSRGYQETQYF.

This clone was seen just once. The chain recombines TRBV27 with TRBJ2-3, with TRBD2 identical over 8 bases. The CDR3 has 17 amino acids. The trim removed 3 bases at V and 1 base at J, leaving 9 bases unmatched. Per the germline V gene, CDR1 is MNHEY and CDR2 is SMNVEV (reference sequence). CDR3 sequence (DNA): TGTGCCAGCAGTTTTGATCCCAGGCGGGAGGGCACAGATACGCAGTATTTT. The encoded protein is CASSFDPRREGTDTQYF.

V and J are TRBV5-4 and TRBJ2-1, with 11 nucleotides matching TRBD2. CDR3 length: 16 amino acids. The V segment lost 1 base and the J segment 0 bases; nucleotides outside the gene matches: 0. Germline V gene lookup returns CDR1 SGHNT and CDR2 YYREEE (reference sequence). As DNA, the CDR3 is TGTGCCAGCAGCTTGACTAGCGGGAGCTCCTACAATGAGCAGTTCTTC. This codes for CASSLTSGSSYNEQFF.

This clone was counted between two and nine times. The chain carries TRBV19 and TRBJ1-2; D gene uncertain. Trimming cost V 6 bases and J 7 bases, with 18 bases left between them. The CDR3 loop spans 14 amino acids. Germline V lookup: CDR1 LNHDA, CDR2 SQIVND (reference sequence). CDR3 DNA sequence: TGTGCCAGTAGCGGGCGGGATCTTCGGCTTGGCTACACCTTC. This gives the protein CASSGRDLRLGYTF.

This chain links TRBV10-3 with TRBJ2-7, with 11 bases fitting TRBD1. The CDR3 covers 15 residues. The junction had 6 bases not matched to a gene; V was cut back by 2 bases and J by 6 bases. Germline loops: CDR1 ENHRY, CDR2 SYGVKD. The CDR3 bases are TGTGCCATCAGTGAGGGGGGGACAGGGGGGATCGAGCAGTACTTC. Protein sequence: CAISEGGTGGIEQYF.

The rearrangement uses TRBV5-1 and TRBJ2-5; 7 bases line up with TRBD2. The CDR3 runs 15 residues. Unmatched junction bases numbered 7, after V lost 4 bases and J lost 1 base. Germline V gene lookup returns CDR1 SGHRS and CDR2 YFSETQ. The CDR3, as DNA: TGCGCCAGCAGCCCTTTGCTAGCGGCCCAAGAGACCCAGTACTTC. Its protein is CASSPLLAAQETQYF.

This chain links TRBV6-6 with TRBJ1-5, with 12 bases identical to TRBD1. This CDR3 region has 15 residues. V was clipped by 6 bases and J by 2 bases; unmatched bases: 2. The germline CDR1 and CDR2 sequences are MNHNY and SVGAGI (reference sequence). CDR3: CASRGQGAGNQPQHF. The DNA of the CDR3 is TGTGCCAGCAGGGGACAGGGGGCCGGCAATCAGCCCCAGCATTTT.

This clone was detected only once. This chain links TRBV19 with TRBJ2-3, with a weak D call TRBD2 (5 bases). Looked up from germline, CDR1 is LNHDA and CDR2 is SQIVND (reference sequence). This CDR3 has 19 residues. V lost 6 bases to trimming and J lost 0 bases, with 25 bases between them. The CDR3 coding sequence is TGTGCCAGTAGAGCTCTGTTCCGGGGAAACGACTCTAGCACAGATACGCAGTATTTT. It translates to CASRALFRGNDSSTDTQYF.

The chain couples TRBV10-3 to TRBJ1-3; D is undetermined. CDR3 length: 16 residues. CDR1 and CDR2 from the germline V gene are ENHRY and SYGVKD. V was cut by 0 bases and J by 5 bases, with 14 bases left in between. CDR3 nucleotides: TGTGCCATCAGTGAGTCCCCTCAGGTTACCAGAAACACCATATATTTT. This sequence encodes CAISESPQVTRNTIYF.

The gene calls are TRBV27 and TRBJ2-5, with 9 bases matching TRBD2. This CDR3 is built from 20 residues. From germline, CDR1 is MNHEY and CDR2 SMNVEV (reference sequence). Trimming at V came to 4 bases and at J to 3 bases, leaving 21 bases not matched to a gene. The CDR3 here is CASSWEGDYVSGRTKETQYF. Written as DNA, the CDR3 is TGTGCCAGCAGTTGGGAGGGGGACTACGTGAGCGGGAGGACTAAAGAGACCCAGTACTTC.

This chain uses TRBV6-6 with TRBJ2-3, with D maybe TRBD2 (6 bases). V was trimmed by 6 bases and J by 5 bases, leaving 15 bases between them. The CDR3 contains 14 residues. The germline V gene encodes CDR1 MNHNY and CDR2 SVGAGI (reference sequence). The CDR3: CASSPGTSVDTQYF. The CDR3 DNA reads as TGTGCCAGCAGCCCCGGGACTTCGGTAGATACGCAGTATTTT.

This clone was detected only once. This chain links TRBV6-5 with TRBJ2-7; 9 nucleotides line up with TRBD1. Germline V gives CDR1 MNHEY, CDR2 SVGAGI. The V gene end was trimmed by 6 bases and the J gene end by 0 bases; junction bases not matched to a gene: 6. The CDR3 totals 15 residues. The CDR3 reads CASRYDRGSSYEQYF. As DNA, the CDR3 is TGTGCCAGCAGATACGACAGGGGGAGCTCCTACGAGCAGTACTTC.

A single count supports this clone. The V and J genes are TRBV28 and TRBJ1-1, with D maybe TRBD1 (5 bases). The V end was cut by 8 bases, the J end by 1 base, with 17 bases between. Per the germline V gene, CDR1 is MDHEN and CDR2 is SYDVKM. The CDR3 has 15 amino acids. CDR3 DNA: TGTGCCAGCCCACCTAGACGGGGGAGGAACACTGAAGCTTTCTTT. Residues: CASPPRRGRNTEAFF.

The chain is built from TRBV14 and TRBJ2-7; weak D call: TRBD2 (5 bases). This CDR3 region has 17 residues. Germline V gene sequence: CDR1 SGHDN, CDR2 FVKESK. V lost 8 bases, J lost 3 bases, and 26 bases lay in between. CDR3 nucleotide sequence: TGTGCCAGCCGGGGTCGAAAAAGTCCCCCTTCTCTCTACGAGCAGTACTTC. Amino acids: CASRGRKSPPSLYEQYF.

V gene TRBV11-2 combines with J gene TRBJ2-7; 12 nucleotides line up with TRBD2. This CDR3 is 15 amino acids long. V gave up 5 bases and J gave up 4 bases; unmatched junction bases: 6. The V gene's germline CDR1 is SGHAT and CDR2 FQNNGV. This CDR3 is CASSPTSGRGYEQYF. CDR3 nucleotide sequence: TGTGCCAGCAGCCCGACTAGCGGGAGAGGGTACGAGCAGTACTTC.

The J gene is TRBJ2-3, the V gene TRBV7-9; D possibly corresponds to TRBD1 (6 bases). This CDR3 has 14 residues. With 3 bases removed from V and 4 bases from J, the gap between germline ends came to 11 bases. Looked up from germline, CDR1 is SEHNR and CDR2 is FQNEAQ (reference sequence). The CDR3 loop is CASSFSGVPDTQYF. The CDR3 DNA follows: TGTGCCAGCAGCTTTTCAGGGGTTCCAGATACGCAGTATTTT.

CDR3 region: CASSPGTVTEAFF. For the CDR3, the DNA is TGTGCCAGCAGCCCCGGGACAGTTACTGAAGCTTTCTTT. This chain joins TRBV7-3 and TRBJ1-1; 7 nucleotides agree with TRBD1. V dropped 5 bases and J dropped 5; count of bases not matched to a gene: 5. Germline V gives CDR1 SGHTA, CDR2 FQGTGA. The CDR3 loop spans 13 amino acids.

This clone was seen a handful of times. The V and J genes are TRBV19 and TRBJ2-2; 7 bases fit TRBD1. Looked up from germline, CDR1 is LNHDA and CDR2 is SQIVND (reference sequence). This CDR3 has 14 amino acids. Losses at the gene ends were 5 bases for V and 5 bases for J; bases not matched to a gene: 5. The CDR3 sequence is CASSWTGVTGELFF. For the CDR3, the DNA is TGTGCCAGTAGTTGGACAGGTGTTACCGGGGAGCTGTTTTTT.

The chain employs TRBV28 and TRBJ2-6, with 11 bases that match TRBD1. The CDR3 is 17 residues long. In germline, CDR1 is MDHEN, CDR2 SYDVKM. V dropped 6 bases and J dropped 1; count of bases not matched to a gene: 5. CDR3 sequence reads: CASRLGTGGSGANVLTF. In DNA form, the CDR3 reads TGTGCCAGCAGATTGGGGACAGGGGGTTCTGGGGCCAACGTCCTGACTTTC.

This chain links TRBV18 with TRBJ1-1; D might be TRBD1 (6 bases). The germline V gene encodes CDR1 KGHSH and CDR2 LQKENI. Trimming cost V 3 bases and J 5 bases, with 13 bases left between them. This CDR3 region has 14 residues. This CDR3 reads CASSPGAGGTEAFF. The CDR3 bases are TGTGCCAGCTCACCGGGGGCCGGGGGGACTGAAGCTTTCTTT.

The chain employs TRBV2 and TRBJ2-7; D not certain. Germline loops: CDR1 SNHLY, CDR2 FYNNEI. Trimming took 4 bases from V and 0 from J, leaving 4 bases between them. The CDR3 consists of 12 residues. The CDR3 here is CASSVLSYEQYF. The CDR3 nucleotides read TGTGCCAGCAGTGTACTCTCCTACGAGCAGTACTTC.

J is TRBJ2-7 and V is TRBV2, with D possibly being TRBD1 (6 bases). V was shortened by 6 bases and J by 6 bases, with 15 bases between the two germline ends. This CDR3 comprises 13 residues. Germline CDR1 and CDR2: SNHLY and FYNNEI. The DNA of the CDR3 is TGTGCCAGCAGCCGCGGACAGTTCCTCGAGCAGTACTTC. Translating it yields CASSRGQFLEQYF.

The chain is built from TRBV4-1 and TRBJ2-7; 11 nucleotides align to TRBD2. The germline gives CDR1 MGHRA, CDR2 YSYEKL. There are 20 residues in the CDR3. J lost 2 bases, V lost 0 bases, and 15 bases had no gene match. The CDR3 loop is CASSQEGISGASGRTYEQYF. The DNA of the CDR3 is TGCGCCAGCAGCCAAGAGGGGATCTCAGGGGCTAGCGGGAGGACCTACGAGCAGTACTTC.

The chain couples TRBV5-4 to TRBJ1-3; 10 nucleotides agree with TRBD1. V gave up 4 bases and J gave up 1 base; unmatched junction bases: 5. This CDR3 has 16 residues. Per germline, CDR1 SGHNT and CDR2 YYREEE (reference sequence). CDR3 amino acids: CASSRTGGKSGNTIYF. DNA of the CDR3: TGTGCCAGCAGCAGGACAGGGGGAAAGTCTGGAAACACCATATATTTT.

The V call is TRBV7-8, the J call TRBJ1-1; no firm D call. The CDR3 length is 13 residues. Trimming pared 6 bases from V and 4 bases from J, leaving 12 bases between. Germline CDR1 is SGHVS and CDR2 is FQNEAQ. The CDR3 DNA is TGTGCCAGCAGTCGCGGTCTGAGCACTGAAGCTTTCTTT. Residues: CASSRGLSTEAFF.

The CDR3 spells CASKTSGRALDTQYF. Written as DNA, the CDR3 is TGTGCCAGTAAGACTAGCGGGAGGGCCTTAGATACGCAGTATTTT. The chain combines TRBV7-9 with TRBJ2-3, with 14 positions matching TRBD2. CDR3 length: 15 residues. The trim removed 9 bases at V and 5 bases at J, leaving 7 bases unmatched. CDR1 is SEHNR and CDR2 is FQNEAQ in the germline V gene (reference sequence).

This clone was seen more than once but under ten times. V and J are TRBV29-1 and TRBJ2-7, with D possibly TRBD1 on 5 matching bases. The CDR3 is 11 residues long. Germline lookup yields CDR1 SQVTM and CDR2 ANQGSEA. The germline V and J ends were trimmed by 5 bases and 4 bases, with 9 bases remaining between them. This CDR3 is CSVRGAYEQYF. The CDR3 DNA is TGCAGCGTTCGTGGGGCTTACGAGCAGTACTTC.

This chain joins TRBV2 and TRBJ2-4, with D perhaps matching TRBD1 (6 bases). V was clipped by 6 bases and J by 5 bases, with 14 bases between them. Germline CDR1 reads SNHLY; CDR2 reads FYNNEI. The CDR3 contains 14 residues. The CDR3 region is CASRLDSPQNIQYF. The CDR3 bases are TGTGCCAGCAGATTGGACAGTCCCCAAAACATTCAGTACTTC.

The CDR3 protein is CASSEIGGRAYNEQFF. The CDR3 DNA is TGTGCCAGCAGTGAGATTGGCGGGAGGGCCTACAATGAGCAGTTCTTC. The J gene is TRBJ2-1, the V gene TRBV25-1; 9 bases are a match to TRBD2. The CDR3 totals 16 residues. CDR1 MGHDK and CDR2 SYGVNS come from the germline V gene. J gave up 2 bases and V 3 bases, and 5 bases lay outside the gene matches.

The J gene is TRBJ2-1, the V gene TRBV6-5, with a tentative D call TRBD1 (5 bases). The CDR3 totals 13 residues. Trimming cost V 6 bases and J 7 bases, with 13 bases left between them. CDR1 and CDR2 (germline): MNHEY, SVGAGI. The CDR3 DNA reads as TGTGCCAGCAGGGACCTGGGGCGGAATGAGCAGTTCTTC. Amino acids: CASRDLGRNEQFF.